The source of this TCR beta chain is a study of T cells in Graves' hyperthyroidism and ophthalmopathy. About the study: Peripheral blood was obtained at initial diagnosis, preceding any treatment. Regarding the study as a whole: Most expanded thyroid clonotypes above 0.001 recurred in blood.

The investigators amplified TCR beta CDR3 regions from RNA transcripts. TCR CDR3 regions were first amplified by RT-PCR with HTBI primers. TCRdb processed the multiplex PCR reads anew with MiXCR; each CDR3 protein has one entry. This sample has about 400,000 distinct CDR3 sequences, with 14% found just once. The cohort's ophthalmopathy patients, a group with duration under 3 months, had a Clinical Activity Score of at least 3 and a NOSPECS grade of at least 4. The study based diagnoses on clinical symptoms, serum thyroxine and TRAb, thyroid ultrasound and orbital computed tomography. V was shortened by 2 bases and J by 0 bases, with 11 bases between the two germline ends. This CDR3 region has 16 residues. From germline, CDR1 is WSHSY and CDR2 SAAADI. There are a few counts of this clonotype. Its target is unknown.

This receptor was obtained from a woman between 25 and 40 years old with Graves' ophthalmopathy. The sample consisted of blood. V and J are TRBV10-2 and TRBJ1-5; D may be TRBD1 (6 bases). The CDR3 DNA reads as TGCGCCAGCAGTGAGAGTACAGGGACTAGCAATCAGCCCCAGCATTTT. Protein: CASSESTGTSNQPQHF.